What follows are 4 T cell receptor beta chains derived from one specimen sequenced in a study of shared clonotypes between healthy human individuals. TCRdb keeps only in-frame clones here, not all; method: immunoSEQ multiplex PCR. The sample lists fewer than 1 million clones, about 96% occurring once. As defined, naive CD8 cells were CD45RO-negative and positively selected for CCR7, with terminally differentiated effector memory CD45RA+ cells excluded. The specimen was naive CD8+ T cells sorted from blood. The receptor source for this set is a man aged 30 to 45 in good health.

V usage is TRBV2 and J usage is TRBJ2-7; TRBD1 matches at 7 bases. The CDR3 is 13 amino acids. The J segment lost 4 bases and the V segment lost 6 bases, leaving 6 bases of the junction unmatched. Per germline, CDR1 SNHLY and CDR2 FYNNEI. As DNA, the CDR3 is TGTGCCAGCAGACCCAAGGACAGGTACGAGCAGTACTTC. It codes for CASRPKDRYEQYF.

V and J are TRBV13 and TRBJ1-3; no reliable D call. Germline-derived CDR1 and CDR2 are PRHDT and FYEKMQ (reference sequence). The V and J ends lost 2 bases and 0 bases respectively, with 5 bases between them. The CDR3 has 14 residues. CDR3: CASSLRGSGNTIYF. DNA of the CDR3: TGTGCCAGCAGCTTAAGAGGCTCTGGAAACACCATATATTTT.

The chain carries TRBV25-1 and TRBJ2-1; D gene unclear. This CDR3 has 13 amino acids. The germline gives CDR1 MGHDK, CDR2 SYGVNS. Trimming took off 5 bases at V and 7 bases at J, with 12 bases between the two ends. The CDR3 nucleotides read TGTGCCAGCAGTCCCGTATTGGGGAATGAGCAGTTCTTC. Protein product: CASSPVLGNEQFF.

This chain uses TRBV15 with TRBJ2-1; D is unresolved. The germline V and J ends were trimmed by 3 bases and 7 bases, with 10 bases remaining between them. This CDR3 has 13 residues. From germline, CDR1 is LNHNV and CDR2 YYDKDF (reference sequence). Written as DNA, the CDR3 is TGTGCCACCAGCAGTTTTTTGTTAAATGAGCAGTTCTTC. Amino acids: CATSSFLLNEQFF. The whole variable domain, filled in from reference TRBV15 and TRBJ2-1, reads DAMVIQNPRYQVTQFGKPVTLSCSQTLNHNVMYWYQQKSSQAPKLLFHYYDKDFNNEADTPDNFQSRRPNTSFCFLDIRSPGLGDTAMYLCATSSFLLNEQFFGPGTRLTVL.